This T cell receptor (beta chain) was obtained from a study of regulatory T cells in long-lasting Graves disease. This clonotype showed up many times. The germline gives CDR1 SNHLY, CDR2 FYNNEI. CDR3 length equals 14 residues. Time point given: newly diagnosed GD, antithyroid drugs for less than 3 months. From RNA extracted from PBMCs, the TCR library was made. Patients were from an endocrinology department in Xi'an, China. CDR3-region Arm-PCR and iRepertoire HTBI primers produced the TCR beta libraries. TCRdb redid the calling of the multiplex PCR reads with MiXCR, one entry per CDR3 protein. The sample lists about 430,000 distinct CDR3 sequences; approximately 15% were seen once. These data also featured in a second study, about T cells in Graves' hyperthyroidism and ophthalmopathy. That investigation notes: The TCR CDR3 was amplified in a first-round RT-PCR using the HTBI primer set. Also found in blood were most expanded thyroid clonotypes above 0.001.

The sample consisted of peripheral blood mononuclear cells (PBMCs), taken at new diagnosis, from a patient treated with antithyroid drugs. The source of this sequence is a woman between 40 and 55 years old with Graves disease. The chain carries TRBV2 and TRBJ2-3; 10 bases are shared with TRBD2. The J call may not be correct, given that the DNA end is closer to TRBJ2-5. The CDR3 reads CASRASGSGETQYF. CDR3 sequence (DNA): TGTGCCAGCAGGGCTAGCGGGAGCGGGGAGACCCAGTACTTC.